The 27 T cell receptor beta chains presented below share a single source sample, sequenced in a study of synovial regulatory T cells in juvenile arthritis. Assay: immunoSEQ multiplex PCR; the TCRdb copy retains only in-frame clones and omits some. The sample's table shows 7,500 to 10,000 clones. Sequencing used Treg cells from blood. The subset here: remaining (HLA-DR-negative) circulating blood Treg cells. These receptors were obtained from a donor younger than 30 with juvenile idiopathic arthritis.

CDR3 protein: CATSRDKLGEQFF. The V gene is TRBV15, the J gene TRBJ2-1. From germline, CDR1 is LNHNV and CDR2 YYDKDF (reference sequence). The CDR3 extends over 13 amino acids. The nucleotide record is missing.

This chain links TRBV10-3 with TRBJ1-2. There are 13 residues in the CDR3. DNA is not recorded here. Germline-derived CDR1 and CDR2 are ENHRY and SYGVKD. The CDR3 sequence: CAISATGGYGYTF.

This chain connects TRBV10-3 to TRBJ2-3; TCRdb's D call, TRBD2, is unchecked because there is no DNA. The CDR3 loop spans 14 amino acids. DNA was not recorded. Germline lookup yields CDR1 ENHRY and CDR2 SYGVKD. CDR3 region: CAIRLAGGTDTQYF.

V gene TRBV19 combines with J gene TRBJ1-2. CDR1 is LNHDA and CDR2 is SQIVND in the germline V gene (reference sequence). CDR3 length equals 11 residues. No DNA accompanies this entry. The CDR3 loop is CASSTGRGYTF.

The rearrangement joins TRBV2 to TRBJ1-2; TCRdb names TRBD1, which stays unverified in the absence of DNA. Germline V lookup: CDR1 SNHLY, CDR2 FYNNEI. CDR3 length equals 13 residues. Only the protein sequence is given. CDR3 residues: CASSEGTFFGYTF.

The chain uses TRBV7-8 and TRBJ2-7. The CDR3 is 15 residues long. DNA is not recorded here. Germline CDR1 and CDR2: SGHVS and FQNEAQ. The CDR3 loop reads CASTIDGIGSYEQYF.

The CDR3: CASSRGQVTEAFF. J is TRBJ1-1 and V is TRBV7-6; with no DNA, the TCRdb D assignment of TRBD1 cannot be verified. Germline CDR1 SGHVS, CDR2 FNYEAQ. CDR3 length: 13 amino acids. The DNA is unrecorded.

The chain employs TRBV10-3 and TRBJ1-2; TCRdb designates TRBD1, a call that cannot be tested without DNA. CDR3 length: 16 residues. The DNA is unrecorded. Germline CDR1 is ENHRY and CDR2 is SYGVKD. The CDR3 spells CAISYAPKGVAYGYTF.

CDR3 amino acids: CASSDGTPSLIFYGYTF. The chain couples TRBV4-2 to TRBJ1-2. The CDR3 extends over 17 amino acids. A DNA sequence was not provided. Germline CDR1 and CDR2: LGHNA and YNFKEQ.

The chain is built from TRBV19 and TRBJ1-6; with no DNA, the TCRdb D assignment of TRBD1 cannot be verified. The CDR3 has 17 amino acids. The DNA is not on file. Germline-derived CDR1 and CDR2 are LNHDA and SQIVND (reference sequence). Here the CDR3 reads CASSMDRGGPLNSPLHF.

The rearrangement uses TRBV5-1 and TRBJ2-3. This CDR3 contains 14 residues. No DNA sequence was recorded. Germline-derived CDR1 and CDR2 are SGHRS and YFSETQ. CDR3: CASSLVDTVNTQYF.

The genes are TRBV14 and TRBJ1-6; TCRdb's D call of TRBD1 is untestable without DNA. Per germline, CDR1 SGHDN and CDR2 FVKESK. This CDR3 has 16 residues. No nucleotide data were recorded. This CDR3 reads CASSHRTGRSGSPLHF.

The rearrangement joins TRBV2 to TRBJ1-1. Per germline, CDR1 SNHLY and CDR2 FYNNEI. The CDR3 length is 14 residues. The protein alone is recorded here. CDR3 sequence: CASSVRGMNTEAFF.

The chain has TRBV21-1 and TRBJ1-2; the D call from TCRdb, TRBD1, cannot be confirmed without DNA. TRBV21-1 is noted as a pseudogene. The CDR3 is 16 residues long. DNA was not recorded. CDR3 sequence reads: CASSKGGTGLGYGYTF.

The CDR3 reads CASSPRLAGGSYNEQFF. This chain connects TRBV7-9 to TRBJ2-1; TCRdb's D call of TRBD2 is untestable without DNA. The CDR3 totals 17 residues. The entry carries no DNA sequence. From germline, CDR1 is SEHNR and CDR2 FQNEAQ (reference sequence).

The chain couples TRBV28 to TRBJ2-2; TCRdb lists TRBD2, though no DNA is available to test this call. This CDR3 has 15 amino acids. No DNA is recorded. Germline assignment: CDR1 MDHEN and CDR2 SYDVKM. The CDR3 region is CASRGSGGNTGELFF. Combining the CDR3 with reference TRBV28 and TRBJ2-2 gives the whole variable domain DVKVTQSSRYLVKRTGEKVFLECVQDMDHENMFWYRQDPGLGLRLIYFSYDVKMKEKGDIPEGYSVSREKKERFSLILESASTNQTSMYLCASRGSGGNTGELFFGEGSRLTVL.

The chain carries TRBV5-6 and TRBJ1-2; TCRdb's D call, TRBD1, is unchecked because there is no DNA. Germline CDR1 SGHDT, CDR2 YYEEEE. This CDR3 spans 13 amino acids. No DNA accompanies this entry. The CDR3 loop is CASRRTGVDGYTF.

The V call is TRBV2, the J call TRBJ2-7; TCRdb calls TRBD1, which cannot be checked without DNA. This CDR3 contains 15 residues. No DNA was logged. Germline assignment: CDR1 SNHLY and CDR2 FYNNEI. The CDR3 reads CASSEPGHPSSEQYF.

This sequence joins TRBV21-1 and TRBJ1-6. TRBV21-1 is tagged as a pseudogene. CDR3 length equals 17 residues. DNA for this receptor is not on file. CDR3 sequence reads: CASSKAGYGSYNSPLHF.

The chain links TRBV5-6 to TRBJ1-5. Germline V gene data show CDR1 as SGHDT and CDR2 as YYEEEE. CDR3 length: 13 residues. No DNA sequence was recorded. The CDR3 here is CASSLFGGQPQHF.

This chain joins TRBV29-1 and TRBJ1-5. The CDR3 is made up of 10 amino acids. No DNA accompanies this entry. CDR1 is SQVTM and CDR2 is ANQGSEA in the germline V gene. CDR3 in amino acids: CRVLYQPQHF.

V and J are TRBV5-1 and TRBJ1-3; no DNA is available, so the TRBD1 call from TCRdb remains unchecked. This CDR3 comprises 15 residues. No DNA is recorded. Germline V gene sequence: CDR1 SGHRS, CDR2 YFSETQ. The CDR3 spells CASSVTGNSGNTIYF.

This sequence joins TRBV4-2 and TRBJ1-2. Germline V gene data show CDR1 as LGHNA and CDR2 as YNFKEQ. CDR3 length: 12 residues. The DNA is unrecorded. This chain's CDR3 is CASSQDLRGYTF.

The chain recombines TRBV15 with TRBJ2-1; TCRdb returns TRBD2, unconfirmable since there is no DNA. CDR3 length: 14 residues. The entry carries no DNA sequence. The germline CDR1 and CDR2 sequences are LNHNV and YYDKDF (reference sequence). CDR3 protein: CATRWSGRPNEQFF.

This clone is classed as medium-sized by frequency. The genes are TRBV10-2 and TRBJ1-2. The CDR3 length is 12 residues. Nucleotide data are not available. Germline CDR1 reads WSHSY; CDR2 reads SAAADI. The CDR3 loop is CASHRDNYGYTF.

The V call is TRBV7-9, the J call TRBJ1-5; no DNA is available, so the TRBD1 call from TCRdb remains unchecked. The length of the CDR3 is 15 residues. The DNA is not on file. Germline V gives CDR1 SEHNR, CDR2 FQNEAQ (reference sequence). The CDR3 sequence: CASSTQTGRNQPQHF.

The chain combines TRBV5-1 with TRBJ1-1; the TCRdb D gene call, TRBD1, has no DNA to confirm it. The CDR3 length is 14 residues. No DNA was logged. Per germline, CDR1 SGHRS and CDR2 YFSETQ. The CDR3 here is CASSFQGFNTEAFF.